A single sample is the source of the 9 T cell receptor beta chains below, sequenced in a study of blood T cell repertoires in COVID-19. The protocol was immunoSEQ multiplex PCR, while the TCRdb copy is restricted to in-frame clones and leaves out a portion. Of about 350,000 clones listed, roughly 89% are singletons. The sequencing input was peripheral blood. These receptors were obtained from a woman aged 55-75 years with COVID-19, enrolled during active disease.

The rearrangement links TRBV5-5 to TRBJ1-1; TRBD1 aligns across 9 bases. This CDR3 comprises 16 residues. Trimming cost V 2 bases and J 0 bases; bases outside gene matches: 5. CDR1 and CDR2 (germline): SGHKS, YYEKEE (reference sequence). Written as DNA, the CDR3 is TGTGCCAGCAGCTTTGGGGACAGGGCTATGAACACTGAAGCTTTCTTT. As protein: CASSFGDRAMNTEAFF.

The chain employs TRBV21-1 and TRBJ2-7; TRBD1, the D gene given by the table, was not confirmed from the DNA. TRBV21-1 constitutes a pseudogene. The CDR3 totals 15 residues. The CDR3 bases are TGTGCCAGCAGCAGACCCCGGCGACAGTTCTACGAGCAGTACTTC. Its protein product is CASSRPRRQFYEQYF.

The chain combines TRBV6-1 with TRBJ1-5; 8 bases agree with TRBD1. The trim removed 2 bases at V and 3 bases at J, leaving 6 bases unmatched. The CDR3 consists of 16 residues. Germline V gene sequence: CDR1 MNHNS, CDR2 SASEGT. CDR3 loop: CASSERTGKANQPQHF. In DNA form, the CDR3 reads TGTGCCAGCAGTGAAAGGACAGGGAAGGCCAATCAGCCCCAGCATTTT.

The chain employs TRBV27 and TRBJ2-3; possibly TRBD2 for D (7 bases). V shed 5 bases and J shed 5 bases, with 14 bases lying between them. The CDR3 has 14 residues. CDR1 and CDR2 (germline): MNHEY, SMNVEV (reference sequence). CDR3 region: CASSRGGAIDTQYF. CDR3 in DNA: TGTGCCAGCAGTCGTGGGGGGGCCATAGATACGCAGTATTTT.

J is TRBJ1-6 and V is TRBV19, with 8 positions matching TRBD1. The CDR3 length is 15 residues. CDR1 and CDR2 from the germline V gene are LNHDA and SQIVND (reference sequence). The trim removed 3 bases at V and 3 bases at J, leaving 1 base unmatched. The chain's CDR3 is CASSITGGYNSPLHF. The DNA for the CDR3 is TGTGCCAGTAGTATCACAGGGGGCTATAATTCACCCCTCCACTTT.

V gene TRBV28 combines with J gene TRBJ1-2; 12 bases fit TRBD1. The CDR3 has 16 amino acids. Germline CDR1 reads MDHEN; CDR2 reads SYDVKM. The V segment lost 1 base and the J segment 10 bases; nucleotides outside the gene matches: 10. The CDR3 region has the DNA TGTGCCAGCAGTTTATCTGGGGGACAGGGGGCAGACTTCTACACCTTC. This gives the protein CASSLSGGQGADFYTF.

The chain uses TRBV10-1 and TRBJ2-2; TRBD1 might be the D (5 bases). CDR1 WNHNN and CDR2 SYGVQD come from the germline V gene (reference sequence). V shed 3 bases and J shed 4 bases, with 12 bases lying between them. The length of the CDR3 is 15 residues. CDR3 DNA: TGCGCCAGCAGTGATCCAGGGTTCGCCACCGGGGAGCTGTTTTTT. As protein: CASSDPGFATGELFF.

This chain's CDR3 is CASSAGPGNTIYF. Written as DNA, the CDR3 is TGTGCCAGCAGCGCCGGTCCGGGAAACACCATATATTTT. This chain connects TRBV3-1 (or the pseudogene TRBV3-2) to TRBJ1-3; D gene uncertain. The V gene's germline CDR1 is LGHDT and CDR2 YNNKEL (reference sequence). The ends were cut back, 5 bases at V and 4 bases at J, with 9 bases in the middle. The CDR3 totals 13 residues.

In regard to this clone: This specimen includes other DNA sequences encoding the same CDR3. The rearrangement joins TRBV3-1 (or the pseudogene TRBV3-2) to TRBJ2-1, with D maybe TRBD2 (6 bases). Trimming stripped 6 bases from V and 7 bases from J, with 19 bases between. CDR3 size: 15 residues. Germline values: CDR1 LGHDT, CDR2 YNNKEL (reference sequence). DNA of the CDR3: TGTGCCAGCAGTCTGTTCGGGGGTGGGAGGAATGAGCAGTTCTTC. Amino acids: CASSLFGGGRNEQFF.